This entry lists 2 T cell receptor beta chains sequenced from one sample in a study of cytomegalovirus exposure and HLA in healthy donors. Assay used: immunoSEQ multiplex PCR; TCRdb lists only in-frame clones, some missing. The sample yields over 90,000 clones, about 94% seen once. The sample taken for sequencing was PBMCs. The receptors originated from a woman aged 18-30 years in good health and CMV-seronegative.

The V and J genes are TRBV15 and TRBJ1-6; TRBD1 might be the D (6 bases). The CDR3 totals 17 residues. Germline V gene data show CDR1 as LNHNV and CDR2 as YYDKDF (reference sequence). V lost 5 bases and J 8 bases, leaving 22 bases between the germline ends. The CDR3 DNA follows: TGTGCCACCAGCCAAGAATACCCGGGACATCAGGATTCACCCCTCCACTTT. Protein sequence: CATSQEYPGHQDSPLHF.

The CDR3: CACGGGAGETQYF. In DNA, the CDR3 is TGTGCCTGCGGCGGGGGGGCCGGGGAGACCCAGTACTTC. The rearrangement links TRBV7-2 to TRBJ2-5; 9 nucleotides line up with TRBD2. This CDR3 has 13 residues. Germline-derived CDR1 and CDR2 are SGHTA and FQGNSA. V lost 11 bases and J lost 5; bases outside the gene matches: 9.